This passage covers 7 T cell receptor beta chains from one sample sequenced in a study of T cell responses to AZD1222 COVID-19 vaccine. The data were produced by immunoSEQ multiplex PCR, yet TCRdb's version contains in-frame clones alone and is incomplete. The data hold roughly 50,000 clones, with roughly 90% observed a single time. Sequences were derived from peripheral blood, sampled 28 days after the second AZD1222 dose. These receptors originate from an adult who received the AZD1222 COVID-19 vaccine.

The chain is built from TRBV5-1 and TRBJ1-1, with 7 bases lining up with TRBD1. V lost 2 bases, J lost 3 bases, and 7 bases stayed unmatched. The V gene's germline CDR1 is SGHRS and CDR2 YFSETQ. CDR3 length: 15 amino acids. The CDR3 here is CASSLEGQSHTEAFF. The CDR3 bases are TGCGCCAGCAGCTTAGAGGGACAGTCCCACACTGAAGCTTTCTTT.

This rearrangement joins TRBV3-1 (or the pseudogene TRBV3-2) to TRBJ2-3, with D perhaps being TRBD1 or TRBD2 (6 bases each). This CDR3 region has 18 residues. Per the germline V gene, CDR1 is LGHDT and CDR2 is YNNKEL (reference sequence). Trimming took 0 bases from V and 4 from J, leaving 20 bases between them. DNA of the CDR3: TGTGCCAGCAGCCAAGATGATCGCCTCCGGGGGCGCCCAGATACGCAGTATTTT. Protein: CASSQDDRLRGRPDTQYF.

The rearrangement joins TRBV24-1 to TRBJ2-1; D perhaps matches TRBD2 (5 bases). Trimming left V 4 bases short and J 6 bases short, with 18 bases between. Germline V gene lookup returns CDR1 KGHDR and CDR2 SFDVKD. CDR3 length equals 16 residues. In DNA, the CDR3 is TGTGCCACCAGTGAGGGTGGCGGGTCCCTCCGCAATGAGCAGTTCTTC. Translating gives CATSEGGGSLRNEQFF.

The gene calls are TRBV5-5 and TRBJ2-5; D gene uncertain. CDR1 is SGHKS, CDR2 YYEKEE, per germline (reference sequence). V was pared by 2 bases and J by 3 bases, with 11 bases between. The CDR3 sequence is 14 residues long. The CDR3 sequence: CASSFWSEKETQYF. The CDR3 nucleotides are TGTGCCAGCAGCTTTTGGAGCGAAAAAGAGACCCAGTACTTC.

The chain couples TRBV5-1 to TRBJ1-6, with unresolved D. This CDR3 has 13 residues. V was trimmed by 0 bases and J by 7 bases, leaving 5 bases between them. CDR1 and CDR2 (germline): SGHRS, YFSETQ. Here the CDR3 DNA reads TGCGCCAGCAGCTTGGTGCCGAATTCACCCCTCCACTTT. Amino acid sequence: CASSLVPNSPLHF. Based on the CDR3 plus reference TRBV5-1 and TRBJ1-6, the full variable domain is KAGVTQTPRYLIKTRGQQVTLSCSPISGHRSVSWYQQTPGQGLQFLFEYFSETQRNKGNFPGRFSGRQFSNSRSEMNVSTLELGDSALYLCASSLVPNSPLHFGNGTRLTVT.

The chain links TRBV2 to TRBJ1-1, with D hard to call. The CDR3 consists of 14 residues. The germline V and J ends were trimmed by 3 bases and 0 bases, with 8 bases remaining between them. Germline V CDR1 and CDR2: SNHLY, FYNNEI. The CDR3 nucleotides read TGTGCCAGCAGTGATGGCAGAATGAACACTGAAGCTTTCTTT. It codes for CASSDGRMNTEAFF.

CDR3 loop: CASSFSSYNSPLHF. The CDR3 DNA sequence: TGTGCCAGCAGCTTCAGCTCCTATAATTCACCCCTCCACTTT. The chain uses TRBV5-6 and TRBJ1-6, with no clear D. Trimming left V 2 bases short and J 0 bases short, with 3 bases between. Germline CDR1 is SGHDT and CDR2 is YYEEEE. The CDR3 is made up of 14 amino acids.